Listed below are T cell receptor beta chains from one sample, sequenced in a study of shared clonotypes between healthy human individuals. Clones were sequenced by immunoSEQ multiplex PCR, and TCRdb holds only the in-frame ones, with some missing. This table holds 2 million to 3 million clones, under 95% found once. Material for sequencing was naive CD4+ T cells from PBMCs. These receptors were obtained from a man between 18 and 35 years old in good health. Some clones in this sample may be carry-over from other donors' samples. Both conserved end residues are part of each CDR3. The D gene is left open where the match is weak.

TRBJ1-2,TRBV5-1,-,CASSRGQGPYGYTF
TRBJ2-2,TRBV2,-,CASSQQGTGELFF
TRBJ1-1,TRBV4-2,-,CASSLPSSGGTEAFF
TRBJ2-5,TRBV29-1,-,CSVEDRGQETQYF
TRBJ2-3,TRBV5-1,-,CASSGGGRTDTQYF
TRBJ1-1,TRBV28,-,CASSSPVSRVGTEAFF
TRBJ2-3,TRBV15,-,CATSRALLTDTQYF
TRBJ2-2,TRBV25-1,TRBD1,CASSGGQGKENTGELFF
TRBJ2-4,TRBV19,TRBD2,CASSRTSKEGLDKNIQYF
TRBJ2-1,TRBV19,TRBD2,CASSIRRTSGSDEQFF
TRBJ1-5,TRBV19,TRBD1,CASSSNRDRKTPQHF
TRBJ2-7,TRBV5-1,-,CASSLGTPGLYEQYF
TRBJ2-3,TRBV7-3,-,CASSQPRNRRWVDTQYF
TRBJ1-5,TRBV5-5,-,CASSLVTGNQPQHF
TRBJ1-4,TRBV10-3,TRBD1,CAISEGQGGDKLFF
TRBJ1-2,TRBV28,TRBD1,CASSVDRVRGYTF
TRBJ2-3,TRBV28,TRBD1,CASSTGTGGTDTQYF
TRBJ2-7,TRBV5-1,-,CASSLGSARSYEQYF
TRBJ2-1,TRBV28,TRBD2,CASRRGLAGENEQFF
TRBJ2-1,TRBV28,TRBD2,CASSIAGRPYNEQFF
TRBJ2-5,TRBV7-3,-,CASSLGPNYPQETQYF
TRBJ2-3,TRBV29-1,TRBD2,CSVETGSGSFTDTQYF
TRBJ1-1,TRBV10-1,-,CASSESGIGDTEAFF
TRBJ1-4,TRBV7-9,-,CASSPPWALGEKLFF
TRBJ1-1,TRBV7-9,-,CASSLAQGGEAFF
TRBJ2-7,TRBV7-9,-,CASSLTSSGYEQYF
TRBJ1-5,TRBV28,TRBD1,CASSPQGASNQPQHF
TRBJ1-1,TRBV4-1,-,CASSPGRVRGTEAFF
TRBJ2-1,TRBV5-1,TRBD2,CASSLVGTSGSSNEQFF
TRBJ1-2,TRBV7-2,-,CASSLREGLYGYTF
TRBJ2-5,TRBV18,TRBD1,CASSPGTGGETQYF
TRBJ2-3,TRBV5-1,TRBD1,CASSLAQGPDTQYF
TRBJ1-2,TRBV20-1,-,CSAARVYSYTF
TRBJ2-1,TRBV9,-,CASSVSSQNNEQFF
TRBJ2-5,TRBV18,-,CASSPGFGQETQYF
TRBJ1-5,TRBV15,-,CATSRAGAHQPQHF
TRBJ1-1,TRBV5-4,TRBD1,CASRLGQGAGEAFF
TRBJ2-5,TRBV7-3,-,CASSLLEGPQETQYF
TRBJ2-7,TRBV7-2,TRBD2,CASSLLAGPYEQYF
TRBJ1-1,TRBV5-1,TRBD1,CASSLQGYRMNTEAFF
TRBJ2-2,TRBV7-2,TRBD2,CASSPTRASGMGELFF
TRBJ2-3,TRBV9,TRBD2,CASSGTSGSTDTQYF
TRBJ2-7,TRBV5-4,-,CASSLAPTPRSYEQYF
TRBJ1-5,TRBV18,-,CASSLRTANQGPQHF
TRBJ2-7,TRBV9,-,CASSVAQHLEQYF
TRBJ1-2,TRBV14,TRBD1,CASSSRPPTGNYGYTF
TRBJ2-1,TRBV14,TRBD2,CASRRSGSGDNEQFF
TRBJ2-7,TRBV18,TRBD2,CASSPLAGEFYEQYF
TRBJ2-7,TRBV9,-,CASSPRAPSREQYF
TRBJ2-1,TRBV6-1,TRBD2,CASSAGLASYNEQFF
TRBJ1-1,TRBV7-3,-,CASRRTRDTEAFF
TRBJ2-7,TRBV28,TRBD2,CASSFEREPVEGSYEQYF